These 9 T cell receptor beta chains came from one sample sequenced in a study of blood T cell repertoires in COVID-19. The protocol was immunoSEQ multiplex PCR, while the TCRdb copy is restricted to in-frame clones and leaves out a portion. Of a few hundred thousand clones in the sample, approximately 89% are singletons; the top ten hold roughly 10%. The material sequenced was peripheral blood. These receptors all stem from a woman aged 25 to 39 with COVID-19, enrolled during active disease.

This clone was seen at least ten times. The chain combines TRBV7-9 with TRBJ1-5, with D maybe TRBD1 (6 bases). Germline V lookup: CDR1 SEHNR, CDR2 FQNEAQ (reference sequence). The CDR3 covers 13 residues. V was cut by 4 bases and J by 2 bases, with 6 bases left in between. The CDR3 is CASSSGGNQPQHF. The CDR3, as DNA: TGTGCCAGCAGCTCAGGGGGCAATCAGCCCCAGCATTTT. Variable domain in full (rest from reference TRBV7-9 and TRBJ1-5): DTGVSQNPRHKITKRGQNVTFRCDPISEHNRLYWYRQTLGQGPEFLTYFQNEAQLEKSRLLSDRFSAERPKGSFSTLEIQRTEQGDSAMYLCASSSGGNQPQHFGDGTRLSIL.

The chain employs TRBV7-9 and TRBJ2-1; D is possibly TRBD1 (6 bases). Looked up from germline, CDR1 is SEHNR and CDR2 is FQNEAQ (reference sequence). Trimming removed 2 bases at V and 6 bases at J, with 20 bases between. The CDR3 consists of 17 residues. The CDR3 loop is CASSLPGTQQGGNEQFF. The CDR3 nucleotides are TGTGCCAGCAGCTTACCGGGGACGCAACAAGGGGGCAATGAGCAGTTCTTC.

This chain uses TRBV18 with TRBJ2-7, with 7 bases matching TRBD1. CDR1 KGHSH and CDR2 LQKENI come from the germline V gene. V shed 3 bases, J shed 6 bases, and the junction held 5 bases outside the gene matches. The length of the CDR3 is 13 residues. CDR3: CASSPGQTSEQYF. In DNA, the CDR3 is TGTGCCAGCTCACCGGGACAGACCTCCGAGCAGTACTTC.

CDR3 sequence reads: CASSYIGRGLNTEAFF. The DNA for the CDR3 is TGTGCCAGCAGTTACATTGGAAGGGGCTTAAACACTGAAGCTTTCTTT. This sequence joins TRBV6-5 and TRBJ1-1, with D perhaps TRBD1 (5 bases). The CDR3 is 16 residues long. Germline V gene data show CDR1 as MNHEY and CDR2 as SVGAGI. The ends were cut back, 2 bases at V and 2 bases at J, with 15 bases in the middle.

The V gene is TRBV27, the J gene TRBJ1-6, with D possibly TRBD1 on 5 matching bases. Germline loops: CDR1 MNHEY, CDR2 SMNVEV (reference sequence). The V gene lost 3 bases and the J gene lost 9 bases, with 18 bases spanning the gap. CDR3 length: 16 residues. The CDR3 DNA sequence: TGTGCCAGCAGTTTCTCTAGAGGAGGGGTAGGTTCACCCCTCCACTTT. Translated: CASSFSRGGVGSPLHF.

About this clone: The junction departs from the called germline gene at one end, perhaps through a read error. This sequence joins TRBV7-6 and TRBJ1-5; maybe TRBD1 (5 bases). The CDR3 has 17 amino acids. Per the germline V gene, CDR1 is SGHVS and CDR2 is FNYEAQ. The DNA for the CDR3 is TGTGCCAGCAGCCTAGCTCGGGGGGAGGATTCCAATCAGCCCCAGCATTTT. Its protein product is CASSLARGEDSNQPQHF. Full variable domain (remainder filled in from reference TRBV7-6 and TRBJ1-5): GAGVSQSPRYKVTKRGQDVALRCDPISGHVSLYWYRQALGQGPEFLTYFNYEAQQDKSGLPNDRFSAERPEGSISTLTIQRTEQRDSAMYRCASSLARGEDSNQPQHFGDGTRLSIL.

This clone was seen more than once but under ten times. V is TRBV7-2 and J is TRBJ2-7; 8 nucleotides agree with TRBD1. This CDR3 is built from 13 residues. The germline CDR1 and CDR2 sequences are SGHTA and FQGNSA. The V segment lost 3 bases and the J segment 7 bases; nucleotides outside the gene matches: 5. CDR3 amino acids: CASSLTGAREQYF. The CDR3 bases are TGTGCCAGCAGCTTGACAGGGGCTCGAGAGCAGTACTTC.

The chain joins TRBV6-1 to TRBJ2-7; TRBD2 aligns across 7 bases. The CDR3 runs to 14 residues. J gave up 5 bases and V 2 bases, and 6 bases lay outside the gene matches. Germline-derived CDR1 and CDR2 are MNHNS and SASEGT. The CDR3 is CASSEMGEGHEQYF. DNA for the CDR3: TGTGCCAGCAGTGAAATGGGGGAGGGCCACGAGCAGTACTTC.

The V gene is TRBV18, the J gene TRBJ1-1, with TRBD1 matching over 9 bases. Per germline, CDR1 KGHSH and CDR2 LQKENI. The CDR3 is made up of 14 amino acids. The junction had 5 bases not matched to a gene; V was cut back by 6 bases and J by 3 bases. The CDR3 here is CASSGGQGYTEAFF. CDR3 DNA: TGTGCCAGCTCCGGGGGACAGGGCTACACTGAAGCTTTCTTT.